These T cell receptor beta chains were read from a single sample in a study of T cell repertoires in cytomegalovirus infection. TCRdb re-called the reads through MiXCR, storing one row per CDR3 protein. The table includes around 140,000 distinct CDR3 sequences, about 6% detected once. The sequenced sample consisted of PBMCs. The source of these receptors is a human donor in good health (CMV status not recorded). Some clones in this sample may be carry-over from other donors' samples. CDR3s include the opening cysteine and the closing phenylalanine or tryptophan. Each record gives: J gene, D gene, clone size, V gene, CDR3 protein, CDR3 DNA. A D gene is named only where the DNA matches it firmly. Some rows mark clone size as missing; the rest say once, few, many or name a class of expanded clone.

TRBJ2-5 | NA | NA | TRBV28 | CASSTWDWRETQYF | TGTGCCAGCAGCACCTGGGACTGGCGAGAGACCCAGTACTTC
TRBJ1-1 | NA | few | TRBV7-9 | CASSLEGPNTEAFF | TGTGCCAGCAGCTTAGAGGGACCGAACACTGAAGCTTTCTTT
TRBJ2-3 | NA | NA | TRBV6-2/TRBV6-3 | CASSNGTLDTQYF | TGTGCCAGCAGCAATGGGACCCTGGATACGCAGTATTTT
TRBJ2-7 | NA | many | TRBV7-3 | CASSLTALGVSSYEQYF | TGTGCCAGCAGCTTAACAGCGCTGGGGGTGAGCTCCTACGAGCAGTACTTC
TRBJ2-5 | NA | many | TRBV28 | CASSLRGGAGTQYF | TGTGCCAGCAGTTTGAGGGGGGGAGCTGGGACCCAGTACTTC
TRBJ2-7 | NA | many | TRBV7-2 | CASGLARTYEQYF | TGTGCCAGCGGCCTTGCTCGAACCTACGAGCAGTACTTC
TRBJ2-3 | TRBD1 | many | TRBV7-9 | CASSLEQGLDTQYF | TGTGCCAGCAGCTTAGAACAGGGGTTGGATACGCAGTATTTT
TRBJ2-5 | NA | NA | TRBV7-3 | CASSLTGQGHETQYF | TGTGCCAGCAGCTTAACAGGGCAGGGACACGAGACCCAGTACTTC
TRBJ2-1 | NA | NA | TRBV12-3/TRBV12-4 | CASKGDEQFF | TGTGCCAGCAAAGGAGATGAGCAGTTCTTC
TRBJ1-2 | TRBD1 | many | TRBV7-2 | CASSLGQGSGYTF | TGTGCCAGCAGCTTAGGACAGGGGAGTGGCTACACCTTC
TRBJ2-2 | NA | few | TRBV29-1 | CSVASRQGSGAGELFF | TGCAGCGTTGCCTCCCGACAGGGATCGGGGGCCGGGGAGCTGTTTTTT
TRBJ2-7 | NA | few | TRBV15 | CATSREGTAGVEQYF | TGTGCCACCAGCAGAGAAGGGACAGCGGGGGTCGAGCAGTACTTC
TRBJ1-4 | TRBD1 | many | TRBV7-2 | CASSPGTGYEKLFF | TGTGCCAGCAGCCCCGGGACAGGTTATGAAAAACTGTTTTTT
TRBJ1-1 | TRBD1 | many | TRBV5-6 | CASSSKGTGGTEAFF | TGTGCCAGCAGCTCAAAGGGAACAGGGGGAACTGAAGCTTTCTTT
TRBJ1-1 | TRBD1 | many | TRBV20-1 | CSARRGTGQGSNTEAFF | TGCAGTGCTAGAAGGGGGACCGGACAGGGGTCTAACACTGAAGCTTTCTTT
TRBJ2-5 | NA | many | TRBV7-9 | CASIYGGQETQYF | TGTGCCAGCATTTACGGGGGACAAGAGACCCAGTACTTC
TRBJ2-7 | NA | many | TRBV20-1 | CSAPDETEYSYEQYF | TGCAGTGCCCCAGACGAAACAGAATACTCCTACGAGCAGTACTTC
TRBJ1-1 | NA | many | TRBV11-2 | CASSLERGITEAFF | TGTGCCAGCAGCTTAGAGAGGGGTATCACTGAAGCTTTCTTT
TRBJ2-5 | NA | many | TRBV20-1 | CSAALGGVEETQYF | TGCAGTGCGGCTCTCGGGGGAGTCGAAGAGACCCAGTACTTC
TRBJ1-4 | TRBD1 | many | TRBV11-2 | CASSSVRATQGRGKLFF | TGTGCCAGCAGCTCTGTCCGCGCCACACAGGGGAGGGGAAAACTGTTTTTT
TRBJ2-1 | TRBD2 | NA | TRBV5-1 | CASSLVAGGIYNEQFF | TGCGCCAGCAGCTTGGTAGCGGGGGGGATCTACAATGAGCAGTTCTTC
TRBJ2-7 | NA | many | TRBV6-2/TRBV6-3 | CASSYTGSSYEQYF | TGTGCCAGCAGTTACACAGGGTCGAGCTACGAGCAGTACTTC
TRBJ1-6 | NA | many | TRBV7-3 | CASSPRMGGTLHF | TGTGCCAGCAGCCCCAGGATGGGTGGGACCCTCCACTTT
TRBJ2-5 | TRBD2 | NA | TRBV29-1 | CSVCTSAQETQYF | TGCAGCGTTTGTACTAGCGCTCAAGAGACCCAGTACTTC
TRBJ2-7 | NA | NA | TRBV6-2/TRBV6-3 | CASTRDAISYEQYF | TGTGCCAGCACTCGGGACGCCATATCCTACGAGCAGTACTTC
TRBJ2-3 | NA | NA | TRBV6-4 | CASSDMAGPTDTQYF | TGTGCCAGCAGTGACATGGCGGGCCCCACAGATACGCAGTATTTT
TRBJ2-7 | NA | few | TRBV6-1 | CATTFSTFEQYF | TGTGCCACCACTTTTTCGACCTTCGAGCAGTACTTC
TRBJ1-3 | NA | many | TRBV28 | CASSFGGAGDTIYF | TGTGCCAGCAGTTTTGGGGGTGCCGGAGACACCATATATTTT
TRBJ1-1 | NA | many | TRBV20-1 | CSAAVGYTEAFF | TGCAGTGCCGCCGTGGGGTACACTGAAGCTTTCTTT
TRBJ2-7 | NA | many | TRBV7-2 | CASSPLGNRLSEQYF | TGTGCCAGCAGCCCTCTGGGGAATCGGCTGAGCGAGCAGTACTTC
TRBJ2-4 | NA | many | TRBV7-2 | CASSLAPKDKNIQYF | TGTGCCAGCAGCTTAGCCCCGAAAGACAAAAACATTCAGTACTTC
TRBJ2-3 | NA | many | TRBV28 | CASSGANSTGPSGDTQYF | TGTGCCAGCAGTGGGGCTAACTCGACAGGACCGTCCGGGGATACGCAGTATTTT
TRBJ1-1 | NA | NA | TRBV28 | CASSFLRNTEAFF | TGTGCCAGCAGTTTTCTTAGGAACACTGAAGCTTTCTTT
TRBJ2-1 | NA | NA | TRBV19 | CASKLSLLANEQFF | TGTGCCAGTAAACTGTCTCTCCTCGCGAATGAGCAGTTCTTC
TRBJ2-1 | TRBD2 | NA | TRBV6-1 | CASSGTSPHEQFF | TGTGCCAGCAGCGGGACTAGCCCCCATGAGCAGTTCTTC
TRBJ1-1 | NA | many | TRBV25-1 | CASSEWGNTEAFF | TGTGCCAGCAGTGAATGGGGGAACACTGAAGCTTTCTTT
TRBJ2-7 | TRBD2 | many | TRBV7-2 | CASSIGLAAPSYEQYF | TGTGCCAGCAGCATCGGACTAGCCGCGCCTTCCTACGAGCAGTACTTC
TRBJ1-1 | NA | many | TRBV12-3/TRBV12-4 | CATRGYNTEAFF | TGTGCCACCAGGGGATACAACACTGAAGCTTTCTTT
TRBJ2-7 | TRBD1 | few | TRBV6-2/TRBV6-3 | CASGQVAYEQYF | TGTGCCAGCGGACAGGTTGCGTACGAGCAGTACTTC